This TCR beta chain was identified during a study of cytotoxic CD8 clonotypes in ibrutinib-treated CLL. This clone appeared a single time. This CDR3 has 13 residues. Germline CDR1 and CDR2: SGHDN and FVKESK. Trimming pared 4 bases from V and 4 bases from J, leaving 10 bases between. Data came from immunoSEQ multiplex PCR; TCRdb stores just in-frame clones and leaves some out. The sample has over 120,000 clones, more than 75% seen once. The input for sequencing was PBMCs, taken after 24 months of ibrutinib treatment. The chain recombines TRBV14 with TRBJ1-2; D is unclear. The receptor was derived from a human donor with chronic lymphocytic leukemia. CDR3 coding DNA: TGTGCCAGCAGCCCCGCCGGGTCCTATGGCTACACCTTC. This gives the protein CASSPAGSYGYTF.